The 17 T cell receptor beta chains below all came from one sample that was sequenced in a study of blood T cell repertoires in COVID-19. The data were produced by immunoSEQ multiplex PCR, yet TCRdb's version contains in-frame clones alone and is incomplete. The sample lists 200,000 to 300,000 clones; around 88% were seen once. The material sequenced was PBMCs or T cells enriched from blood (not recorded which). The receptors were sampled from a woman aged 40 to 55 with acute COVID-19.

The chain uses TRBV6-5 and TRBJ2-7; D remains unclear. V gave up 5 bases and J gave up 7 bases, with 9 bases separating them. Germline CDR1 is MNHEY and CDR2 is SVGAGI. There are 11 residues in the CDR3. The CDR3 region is CASSTGYEQYF. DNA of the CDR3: TGTGCCAGCAGTACCGGGTATGAGCAGTACTTC.

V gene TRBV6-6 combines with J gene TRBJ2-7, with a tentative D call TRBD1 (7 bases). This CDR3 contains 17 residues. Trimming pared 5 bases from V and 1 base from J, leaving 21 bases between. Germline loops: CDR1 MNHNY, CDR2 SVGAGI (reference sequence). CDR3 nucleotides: TGTGCCAGCAGTCCGGGGGTCAGGGGGGAATGGTCCTACGAGCAGTACTTC. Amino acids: CASSPGVRGEWSYEQYF.

In nucleotides, the CDR3 is TGTGCCAGCAGCTTGGCGAATTCACCCCTCCACTTT. This gives the protein CASSLANSPLHF. This chain joins TRBV5-6 and TRBJ1-6; D is unresolved. Trimming took off 0 bases at V and 7 bases at J, with 2 bases between the two ends. CDR1 is SGHDT, CDR2 YYEEEE, per germline. The CDR3 is 12 residues long.

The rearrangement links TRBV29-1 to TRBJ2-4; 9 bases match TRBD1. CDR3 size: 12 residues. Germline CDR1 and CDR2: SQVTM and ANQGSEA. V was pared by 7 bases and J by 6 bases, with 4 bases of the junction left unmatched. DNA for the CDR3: TGCAGCGGGGGACAGGGTGGAAACATTCAGTACTTC. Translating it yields CSGGQGGNIQYF. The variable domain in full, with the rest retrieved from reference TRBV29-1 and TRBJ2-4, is SAVISQKPSRDICQRGTSLTIQCQVDSQVTMMFWYRQQPGQSLTLIATANQGSEATYESGFVIDKFPISRPNLTFSTLTVSNMSPEDSSIYLCSGGQGGNIQYFGAGTRLSVL.

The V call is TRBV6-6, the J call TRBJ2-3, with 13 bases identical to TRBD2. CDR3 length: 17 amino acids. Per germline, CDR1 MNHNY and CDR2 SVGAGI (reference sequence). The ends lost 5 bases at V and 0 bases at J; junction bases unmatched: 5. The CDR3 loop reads CASSRLAGGSSTDTQYF. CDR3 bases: TGTGCCAGCAGTCGACTAGCGGGGGGCTCTAGCACAGATACGCAGTATTTT.

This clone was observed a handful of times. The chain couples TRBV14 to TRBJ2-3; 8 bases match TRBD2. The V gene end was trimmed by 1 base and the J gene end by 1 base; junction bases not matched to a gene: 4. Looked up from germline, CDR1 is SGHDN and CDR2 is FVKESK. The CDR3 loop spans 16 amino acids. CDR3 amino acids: CASSQGAGDGTDTQYF. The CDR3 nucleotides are TGTGCCAGCAGCCAAGGAGCGGGAGATGGCACAGATACGCAGTATTTT. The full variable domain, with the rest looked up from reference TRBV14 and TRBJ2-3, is EAGVTQFPSHSVIEKGQTVTLRCDPISGHDNLYWYRRVMGKEIKFLLHFVKESKQDESGMPNNRFLAERTGGTYSTLKVQPAELEDSGVYFCASSQGAGDGTDTQYFGPGTRLTVL.

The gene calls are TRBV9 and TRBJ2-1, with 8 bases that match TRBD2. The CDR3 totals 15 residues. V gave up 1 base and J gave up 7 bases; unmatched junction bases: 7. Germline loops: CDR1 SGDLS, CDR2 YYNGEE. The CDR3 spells CASSVSQREMNEQFF. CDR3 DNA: TGTGCCAGCAGCGTAAGCCAGCGGGAGATGAATGAGCAGTTCTTC.

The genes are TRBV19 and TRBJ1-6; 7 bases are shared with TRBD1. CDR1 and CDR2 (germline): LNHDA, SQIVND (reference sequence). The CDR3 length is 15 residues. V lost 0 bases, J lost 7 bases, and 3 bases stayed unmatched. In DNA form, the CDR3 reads TGTGCCAGTAGTATAGAGGGACAGCAGAATTCACCCCTCCACTTT. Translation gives CASSIEGQQNSPLHF.

The CDR3 nucleotides read TGTGCCAGCAGCGTAGGTTCGGGGGGCGTCTACGAGCAGTACTTC. It translates to CASSVGSGGVYEQYF. The J gene is TRBJ2-7, the V gene TRBV9; D is perhaps TRBD2 (7 bases). The CDR3 spans 15 residues. Trimming took 0 bases from V and 3 from J, leaving 13 bases between them. CDR1 is SGDLS, CDR2 YYNGEE, per germline.

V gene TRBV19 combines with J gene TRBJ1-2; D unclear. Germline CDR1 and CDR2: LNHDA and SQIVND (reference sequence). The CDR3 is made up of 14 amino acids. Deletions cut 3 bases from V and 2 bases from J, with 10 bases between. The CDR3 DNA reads TGTGCCAGTAGTATCCAGGCAGAAAACTATGGCTACACCTTC. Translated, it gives CASSIQAENYGYTF.

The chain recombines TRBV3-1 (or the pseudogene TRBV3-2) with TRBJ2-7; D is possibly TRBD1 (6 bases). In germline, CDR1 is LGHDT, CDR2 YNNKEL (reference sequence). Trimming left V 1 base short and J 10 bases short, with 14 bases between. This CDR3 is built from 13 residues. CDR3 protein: CASSQVFGQRQYF. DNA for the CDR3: TGTGCCAGCAGCCAAGTCTTTGGACAGAGACAGTACTTC.

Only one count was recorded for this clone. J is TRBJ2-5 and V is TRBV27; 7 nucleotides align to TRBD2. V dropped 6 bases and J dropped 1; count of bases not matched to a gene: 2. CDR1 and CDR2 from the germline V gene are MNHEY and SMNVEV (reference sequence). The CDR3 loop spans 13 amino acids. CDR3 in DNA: TGTGCCAGCAGCCTAGCGGCCCAAGAGACCCAGTACTTC. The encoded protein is CASSLAAQETQYF.

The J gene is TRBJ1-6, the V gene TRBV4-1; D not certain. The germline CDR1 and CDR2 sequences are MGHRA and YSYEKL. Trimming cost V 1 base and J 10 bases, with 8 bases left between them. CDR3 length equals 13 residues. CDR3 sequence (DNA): TGCGCCAGCAGCCAAGGCCCCAGATCACCCCTCCACTTT. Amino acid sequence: CASSQGPRSPLHF.

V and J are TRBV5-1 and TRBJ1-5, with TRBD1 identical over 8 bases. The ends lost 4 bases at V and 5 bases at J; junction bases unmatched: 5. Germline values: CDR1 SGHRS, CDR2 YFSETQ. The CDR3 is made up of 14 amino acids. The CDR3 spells CASSIGQGDQPQHF. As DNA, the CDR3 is TGCGCCAGCAGCATAGGACAGGGCGATCAGCCCCAGCATTTT.

In nucleotides, the CDR3 is TGCGCCAGCAGCCAAGAACAGCGGGGGCTAGGCTTTGGTGAAGCTTTCTTT. Translation: CASSQEQRGLGFGEAFF. This chain links TRBV4-1 with TRBJ1-1; perhaps TRBD1 as D (6 bases). Germline assignment: CDR1 MGHRA and CDR2 YSYEKL. V was pared by 0 bases and J by 7 bases, with 21 bases between. This CDR3 spans 17 amino acids.

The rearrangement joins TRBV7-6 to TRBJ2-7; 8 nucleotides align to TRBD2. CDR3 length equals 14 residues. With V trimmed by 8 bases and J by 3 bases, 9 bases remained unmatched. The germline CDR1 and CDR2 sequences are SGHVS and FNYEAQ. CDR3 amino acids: CASPVAGGLYEQYF. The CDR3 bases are TGTGCCAGCCCTGTGGCGGGAGGTCTCTACGAGCAGTACTTC.

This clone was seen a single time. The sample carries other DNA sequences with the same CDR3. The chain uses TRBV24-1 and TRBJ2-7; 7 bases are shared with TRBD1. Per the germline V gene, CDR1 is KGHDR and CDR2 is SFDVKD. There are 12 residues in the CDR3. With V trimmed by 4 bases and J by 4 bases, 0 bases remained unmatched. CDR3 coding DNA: TGTGCCACCAGTGACAGGGGGTACGAGCAGTACTTC. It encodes CATSDRGYEQYF.